This TCR beta chain was sequenced for a study of T-cell memory formation after mild COVID-19. In its sample, this clonotype was seen many times. Its antigen remains unknown. Overall study results and limits: Contracting CD4+ clones were located mainly in CM and EM, and CD8+ clones in EMRA. There was a balanced CD4/CD8 profile in clones contracting day 15 to 85, and later expanders leaned CD4+.

Via MiXCR, TCRdb re-called the 5' RACE reads, giving one row per CDR3 protein. The table lists roughly 29,000 distinct CDR3 sequences, around 6.8% of them singletons. The CDR3 consists of 15 residues. V lost 6 bases to trimming and J lost 10 bases; unmatched junction nucleotides: 8. This TCR came from an adult woman who had mild COVID-19 (a few samples of this study predate the infection). Cell type and time point are not known. What was sequenced was PBMCs or a T cell subset sorted from them (not recorded which). The gene calls are TRBV12-3 or TRBV12-4 and TRBJ2-1; 14 positions match TRBD2. The CDR3 coding sequence is TGTGCCAGCAGCGGAGGGACTAGCGGGGGACGGGAGCAGTTCTTC. It specifies CASSGGTSGGREQFF.